This entry describes one T cell receptor (beta chain). This record comes from a study of blood T cell dynamics during melanoma immunotherapy. Documented time point: week 3, after first cycle of checkpoint inhibitor. Patients with prior systemic cancer treatment, concomitant immunosuppressants, or other active malignancies were excluded. DNA loading was fixed at approximately 0.35 ug for all bulk PBMC samples. The method was immunoSEQ multiplex PCR; TCRdb's version includes in-frame clones alone and lacks a portion of them. The data show about 6,300 clones, approximately 85% seen once. V was pared by 4 bases and J by 4 bases, with 5 bases between. The CDR3 consists of 12 residues. Germline V lookup: CDR1 SGHNT, CDR2 YYREEE (reference sequence).

This material consisted of blood, taken from a patient treated with checkpoint blockade. The chain uses TRBV5-4 and TRBJ2-2; no firm D call. The sequence came from a human donor with melanoma. The CDR3 loop is CASSSSTGELFF. Here the CDR3 DNA reads TGTGCCAGCAGCAGTAGCACCGGGGAGCTGTTTTTT.